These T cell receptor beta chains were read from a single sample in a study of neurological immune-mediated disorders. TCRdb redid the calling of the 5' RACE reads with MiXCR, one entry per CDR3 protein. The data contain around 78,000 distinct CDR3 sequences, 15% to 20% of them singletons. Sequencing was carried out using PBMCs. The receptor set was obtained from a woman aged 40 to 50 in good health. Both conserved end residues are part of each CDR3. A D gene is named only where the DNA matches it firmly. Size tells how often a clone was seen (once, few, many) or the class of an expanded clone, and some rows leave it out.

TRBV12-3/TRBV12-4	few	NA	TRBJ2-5	TGTGCCAGCAGACCAACGGGCGGGATCGAGACCCAGTACTTC	CASRPTGGIETQYF
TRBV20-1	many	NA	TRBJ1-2	TGCAGTGCTAGACATCTTACAGGCTTTGGCTACACCTTC	CSARHLTGFGYTF
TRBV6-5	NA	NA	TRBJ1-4	TGTGCCAGCAGTTACTCGCGGGGTTTCGGCGAAAAACTGTTTTTT	CASSYSRGFGEKLFF
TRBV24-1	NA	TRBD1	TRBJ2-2	TGTGCCACCAGTGATCGGACAGGGGATACCGGGGATCTGTTTTTT	CATSDRTGDTGDLFF
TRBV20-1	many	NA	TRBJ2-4	TGCAGTGCGAGGGACTTAGTCGGGTCCAAAAACATTCAGTACTTC	CSARDLVGSKNIQYF
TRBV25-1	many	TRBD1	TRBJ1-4	TGTGCCAGCAGTGAATTAAGGGGGCTTCGGGATGAAAAACTGTTTTTT	CASSELRGLRDEKLFF
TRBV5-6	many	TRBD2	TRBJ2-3	TGTGCCAGCAGCCCCCGCAGACTAGCGGGGGGGGGGAATACGCAGTATTTT	CASSPRRLAGGGNTQYF
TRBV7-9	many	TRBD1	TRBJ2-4	TGTGCCAGCAGCTTGGGTCCGGGACAGGGGGCCAAAAACATTCAGTACTTC	CASSLGPGQGAKNIQYF
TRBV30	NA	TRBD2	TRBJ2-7	TGTGCCTGGACCCTTGGGGGACTAGCGGGGGGTGGAGAGCAGTACTTC	CAWTLGGLAGGGEQYF
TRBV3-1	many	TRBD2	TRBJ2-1	TGTGCCAGCAGCCAAGATCGGAGCGGGGGTGTGCAGTTCTTC	CASSQDRSGGVQFF
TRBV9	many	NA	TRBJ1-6	TGTGCCAGCAGCTCCGGTTGGCAGAACGCACCCCTCCACTTT	CASSSGWQNAPLHF
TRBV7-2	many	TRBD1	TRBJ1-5	TGTGCCAGCAGCTTTATGGGACAGGGAAATCAGCCCCAGCATTTT	CASSFMGQGNQPQHF
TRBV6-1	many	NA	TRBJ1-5	TGTGCCAGCAGTGGCCTCGTTGGGGGGAATCAGCCCCAGCATTTT	CASSGLVGGNQPQHF
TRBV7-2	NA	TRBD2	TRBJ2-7	TGTGCCAGCAGCAAGAGCGGGGGCTACTACGAGCAATACTTC	CASSKSGGYYEQYF